The sequence of this TCR beta chain was determined in a study of T-cell reconstitution after alpha-beta-depleted transplantation in children. TCRbeta library preparation incorporated unique molecular identifiers. TCRdb re-called the PCR reads through MiXCR, storing one row per CDR3 protein. The data hold roughly 500,000 distinct CDR3 sequences, with roughly 33% observed a single time. Germline V gene data show CDR1 as KGHDR and CDR2 as SFDVKD. V shed 3 bases and J shed 0 bases, with 8 bases lying between them. CDR3 length: 15 residues. The sequence was collected from a human donor who donated a stem cell graft to a child with aplastic anemia. The input for sequencing was PBMCs from the stem cell graft donor, taken from the stem cell graft. The chain is built from TRBV24-1 and TRBJ1-5, with no clear D. In DNA, the CDR3 is TGTGCCACCAGTGATAAACAGTCTAGCAATCAGCCCCAGCATTTT. This translates into CATSDKQSSNQPQHF.